What follows describes a single T cell receptor (beta chain). Its target is not known. The CDR3 sequence is 18 residues long. Germline V gives CDR1 MGHDK, CDR2 SYGVNS. The trim removed 2 bases at V and 4 bases at J, leaving 11 bases unmatched. Collection occurred without any documented infections or immune events in donors. The data stem from a study of identifying expanded T cells in peripheral blood. TCRdb's copy holds only in-frame clones and misses some; the assay was immunoSEQ multiplex PCR. The table has some 77,000 clones, 88% seen once. Notes on the study in general: Across healthy donors, higher total template counts meant significantly greater approximately two-week count variance. Differentially abundant clones: 0.95 to 1.5 between replicates, about 15 at roughly 13 days, 19 to 20 at four.

The chain uses TRBV25-1 and TRBJ2-6, with TRBD1 matching 7 bases. Sequencing was performed on blood. This clonotype was obtained from a person aged 18 to 69 in good health. This CDR3 is CASSEDGSGQSGANVLTF. The CDR3 bases are TGTGCCAGCAGTGAAGACGGCTCGGGACAGTCCGGGGCCAACGTCCTGACTTTC.